This T cell receptor (beta chain) was profiled in a study of cytomegalovirus exposure and HLA in healthy donors. Points on this clone: Its antigen is unidentified. Other DNA sequences of this sample code for an identical CDR3.

General study points: A later analysis showed HLA-associated TCR beta chains outstripping equally common others in clonal expansion. Some TCR beta chains (more than 150 of them) were listed as cytomegalovirus-associated. The authors later linked a missense DCLRE1C variant to TCR beta V- and J-gene trimming. CMV serostatus was the sole immune exposure data available.

Amplification used 60 Vbeta primers and 13 Jbeta primers. Clones were read by immunoSEQ multiplex PCR, and TCRdb kept only the in-frame ones, dropping some. The table shows 150,000 to 200,000 clones, with 75% occurring only once. Sequenced sample: PBMCs. This receptor was taken from a woman aged 50 to 65 in good health and CMV-seropositive.

The CDR3 is CASSLQGDKNIQYF. CDR3 in DNA: TGCGCCAGCAGCTTACAGGGCGACAAAAACATTCAGTACTTC. J is TRBJ2-4 and V is TRBV5-1; possible D gene TRBD1, 6 bases. V gave up 2 bases and J gave up 3 bases, with 9 bases separating them. In germline, CDR1 is SGHRS, CDR2 YFSETQ. The CDR3 is 14 amino acids.